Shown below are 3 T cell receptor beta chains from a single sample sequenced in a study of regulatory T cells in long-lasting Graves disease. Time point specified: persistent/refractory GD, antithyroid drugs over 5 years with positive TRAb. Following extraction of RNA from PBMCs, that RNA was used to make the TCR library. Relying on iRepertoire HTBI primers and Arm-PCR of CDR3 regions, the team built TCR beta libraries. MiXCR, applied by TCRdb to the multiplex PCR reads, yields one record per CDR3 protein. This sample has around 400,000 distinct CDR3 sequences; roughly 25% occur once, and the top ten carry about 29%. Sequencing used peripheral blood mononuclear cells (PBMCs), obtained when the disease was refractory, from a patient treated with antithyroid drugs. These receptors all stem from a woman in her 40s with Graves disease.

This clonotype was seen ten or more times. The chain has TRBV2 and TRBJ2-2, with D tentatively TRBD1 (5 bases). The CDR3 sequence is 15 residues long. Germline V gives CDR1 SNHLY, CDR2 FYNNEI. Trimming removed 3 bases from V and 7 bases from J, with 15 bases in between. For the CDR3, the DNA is TGTGCCAGCAGTGATCTGGGGATGGACATCGGGGAGCTGTTTTTT. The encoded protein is CASSDLGMDIGELFF.

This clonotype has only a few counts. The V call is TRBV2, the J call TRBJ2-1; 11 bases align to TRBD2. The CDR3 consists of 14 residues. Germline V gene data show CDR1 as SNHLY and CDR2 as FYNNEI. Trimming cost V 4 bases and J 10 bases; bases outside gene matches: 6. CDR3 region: CASSAGTSGREQFF. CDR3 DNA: TGTGCCAGCAGTGCCGGGACTAGCGGAAGGGAGCAGTTCTTC.

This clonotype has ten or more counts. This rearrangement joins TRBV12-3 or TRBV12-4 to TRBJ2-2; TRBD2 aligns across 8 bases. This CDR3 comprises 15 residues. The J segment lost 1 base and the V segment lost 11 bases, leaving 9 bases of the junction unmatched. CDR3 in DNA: TGTGCCGGATTACCTAGCGGGCTGAACACCGGGGAGCTGTTTTTT. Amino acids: CAGLPSGLNTGELFF.